This TCR beta chain was obtained from a study of blood T cell repertoires in COVID-19. Background on the study: Samples representing acute and convalescent COVID-19 were sourced from the United States, Italy and Spain. T cells, B-cell-depleted T cells, or PBMCs supplied cDNA or gDNA.

Clones were sequenced by immunoSEQ multiplex PCR, and TCRdb holds only the in-frame ones, with some missing. The sample lists about 240,000 clones, around 89% occurring once. This clone was detected once. The sequence came from a woman aged 25 to 45 who had recovered from COVID-19. Sequenced material: PBMCs or T cells enriched from blood (not recorded which).

CDR3 in amino acids: CASSPSDRGFEQYF. CDR3 coding DNA: TGTGCCAGCAGTCCATCGGACAGGGGGTTTGAGCAGTACTTC. V is TRBV28 and J is TRBJ2-7; 10 nucleotides align to TRBD1. The CDR3 runs 14 residues. The germline gives CDR1 MDHEN, CDR2 SYDVKM. The V segment lost 5 bases and the J segment 7 bases; nucleotides outside the gene matches: 8.